These 8 T cell receptor beta chains share one sample of origin, sequenced in a study of blood T cell repertoires in COVID-19 (dated by TCRdb to 2019 to 2021). The library was obtained by the immunoSEQ multiplex PCR assay. The table comes from immuneACCESS by way of TCRdb, which keeps in-frame sequences with V and J called. Part of the clones is missing from these tables; in studies checked, under half for an unresolved V gene and the rest for unknown reasons. In all, the sample holds approximately 170,000 clones, and 84% of those were seen once. Clones ranked in the top ten supply more than 14% of the sample. The sequencing sample was made of peripheral blood. Receptors originate from a woman aged 70-85 years with COVID-19, enrolled during active disease.

The V gene is TRBV7-2, the J gene TRBJ2-3, with 8 positions matching TRBD2. Per the germline V gene, CDR1 is SGHTA and CDR2 is FQGNSA. J gave up 7 bases and V 2 bases, and 8 bases lay outside the gene matches. The CDR3 sequence is 15 residues long. In nucleotides, the CDR3 is TGTGCCAGCAGCTTAATCACGGGGGGGCCGAATACGCAGTATTTT. This sequence encodes CASSLITGGPNTQYF.

This chain connects TRBV27 to TRBJ1-2; 9 bases line up with TRBD1. The CDR3 spans 13 residues. Germline CDR1 is MNHEY and CDR2 is SMNVEV (reference sequence). V was pared by 6 bases and J by 4 bases, with 3 bases of the junction left unmatched. In nucleotides, the CDR3 is TGTGCCAGCAGGCTACAGGGGGCCTATGGCTACACCTTC. Protein product: CASRLQGAYGYTF.

In this sample, this clone turned up once. The chain recombines TRBV7-2 with TRBJ2-1; TRBD2 aligns across 7 bases. V shed 5 bases, J shed 9 bases, and the junction held 19 bases outside the gene matches. The CDR3 totals 17 residues. CDR1 is SGHTA, CDR2 FQGNSA, per germline. CDR3 in DNA: TGTGCCAGCAGCCCCCCTGGTAGCGGGCTCTTAGGCGGTGAGCAGTTCTTC. It is translated as CASSPPGSGLLGGEQFF.

The V call is TRBV30, the J call TRBJ2-2; 7 bases map to TRBD2. CDR3 length: 17 residues. Unmatched junction bases numbered 16, after V lost 3 bases and J lost 6 bases. Per germline, CDR1 GTSNPN and CDR2 SVGIG (reference sequence). The CDR3 coding sequence is TGTGCCTGGAGCCATAGCGGGCTCCGGGGGAAGCCCGGGGAGCTGTTTTTT. Residues: CAWSHSGLRGKPGELFF.

This clone was seen more than once but under ten times. This chain uses TRBV28 with TRBJ2-4; 8 nucleotides align to TRBD2. This CDR3 has 19 residues. Germline-derived CDR1 and CDR2 are MDHEN and SYDVKM. Trimming took 6 bases from V and 3 from J; bases not matched to a gene: 19. This chain's CDR3 is CASSSLSGGPLFGKNIQYF. CDR3 nucleotide sequence: TGTGCCAGCAGCTCCTTAAGCGGGGGCCCCTTGTTCGGCAAAAACATTCAGTACTTC.

This sequence joins TRBV10-3 and TRBJ1-5; possible D gene TRBD1, 5 bases. Trimming shortened V by 3 bases and J by 6 bases, and 15 bases separated the two germline ends. The germline V gene has CDR1 ENHRY and CDR2 SYGVKD. CDR3 length: 15 residues. Here the CDR3 DNA reads TGTGCCATCAGTGAAGGAGGGGAGAATTTTCAGCCCCAGCATTTT. This encodes CAISEGGENFQPQHF.

V usage is TRBV27 and J usage is TRBJ2-2; the match to TRBD2 covers 9 bases. The length of the CDR3 is 16 residues. J gave up 5 bases and V 5 bases, and 9 bases lay outside the gene matches. Germline V gene lookup returns CDR1 MNHEY and CDR2 SMNVEV (reference sequence). This CDR3 is CASSPRLAGSTGELFF. The CDR3 DNA reads TGTGCCAGCAGTCCCCGGCTAGCGGGGTCTACCGGGGAGCTGTTTTTT.

V and J are TRBV11-2 and TRBJ2-3, with 7 bases lining up with TRBD2. This CDR3 spans 15 amino acids. With 3 bases clipped from V and 1 base from J, the junction kept 4 bases outside the gene matches. Germline CDR1 and CDR2: SGHAT and FQNNGV. The CDR3 coding sequence is TGTGCCAGCAGCTTGGAGCGGGGAGGCACAGATACGCAGTATTTT. It specifies CASSLERGGTDTQYF.